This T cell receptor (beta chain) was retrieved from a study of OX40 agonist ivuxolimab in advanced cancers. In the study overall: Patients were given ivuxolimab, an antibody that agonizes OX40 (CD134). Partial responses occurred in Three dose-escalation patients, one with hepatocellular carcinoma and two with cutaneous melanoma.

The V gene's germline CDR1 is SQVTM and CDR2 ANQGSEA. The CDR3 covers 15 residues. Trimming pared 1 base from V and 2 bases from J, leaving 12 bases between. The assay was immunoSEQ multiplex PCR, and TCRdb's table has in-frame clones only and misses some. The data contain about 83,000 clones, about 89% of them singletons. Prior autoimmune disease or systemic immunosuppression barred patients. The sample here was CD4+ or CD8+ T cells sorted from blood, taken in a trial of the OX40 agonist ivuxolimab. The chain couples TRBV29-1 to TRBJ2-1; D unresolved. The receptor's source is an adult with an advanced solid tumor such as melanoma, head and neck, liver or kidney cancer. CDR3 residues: CSVEGGMAAYNEQFF. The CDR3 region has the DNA TGCAGCGTTGAAGGGGGTATGGCAGCCTACAATGAGCAGTTCTTC.